This T cell receptor beta chain came from a study of post-analysis software for immune sequencing data. This clonotype was counted a single time. Its antigen is still unknown. Sequencing libraries made from TCR beta cDNA carried unique molecular identifiers. TCRdb analysed the PCR reads with MiXCR anew, one entry per CDR3 protein. The repertoire holds hundreds of thousands of distinct CDR3 sequences, with approximately 60% as singletons. Notes on the study in general: The study found TRBV5-6, TRBV5-1 and TRBV20-1 among 5 or 6 TRBV segments more frequent in patients than controls. Those with multiple sclerosis, the patient group, showed significantly lower normalized Chao1 diversity than controls. With F measure, samples from one preparation batch clustered together strongly.

Looked up from germline, CDR1 is MGHDK and CDR2 is SYGVNS. With 7 bases removed from V and 5 bases from J, the gap between germline ends came to 18 bases. The CDR3 length is 15 residues. Sample: blood. The chain joins TRBV25-1 to TRBJ2-1, with D perhaps given as TRBD1 or TRBD2 (6 bases each). The source is a girl aged 2 to 9 with multiple sclerosis. The CDR3 DNA follows: TGTGCCAGCACTCCACCGGGGGCGATGGACAATGAGCAGTTCTTC. Translation gives CASTPPGAMDNEQFF.